The clone carrying this T cell receptor (beta chain) turned up a few times. The antigen is unknown. The sample belongs to a study of CD8 T cells in ankylosing spondylitis. Construction of TCR beta libraries was performed using quantitative 5'-RACE with molecular barcodes. Each CDR3 protein is one row after TCRdb ran MiXCR on the 5' RACE reads. The data hold hundreds of thousands of distinct CDR3 sequences, with 25% to 30% observed a single time. CDR3 size: 13 residues. Germline CDR1 is MGHDK and CDR2 is SYGVNS. General observations from the study: There was a TCR beta motif, made of several highly homologous variants, that appeared characteristic of ankylosing spondylitis blood. It was reported that disease-linked clones were significantly enriched in matched ankylosing spondylitis synovial fluid.

J is TRBJ2-5 and V is TRBV25-1; unclear D gene. The sequencing sample was made of blood, either unsorted or a sorted T cell fraction (not recorded which). The clonotype comes from a male donor with ankylosing spondylitis. CDR3 in amino acids: CSTSTQLGETQYF. In DNA form, the CDR3 reads TGTTCCACCTCGACACAACTGGGGGAGACCCAGTACTTC.